A single sample gave rise to the 15 T cell receptor beta chains below, sequenced in a study of blood T cell repertoires in COVID-19 (TCRdb year 2020). The method behind the library was the immunoSEQ multiplex PCR assay. The immuneACCESS repertoire file appears here via TCRdb, limited to in-frame rearrangements. These files lack a portion of the clones; in checked studies, under half of the deficit traces to unresolved V genes, and the cause of the others is not known. Recorded for this sample are nearly 250,000 clones; just under 90% of them occurred a single time. The ten largest account for around 0.85% of the sample. The sample was PBMCs or T cells enriched from blood (not recorded which). The receptors were sampled from a man in his forties or fifties who had been exposed to COVID-19.

This clone appeared once. V and J are TRBV6-2 or TRBV6-3 and TRBJ2-2; 9 nucleotides line up with TRBD1. J lost 3 bases, V lost 6 bases, and 5 bases had no gene match. This CDR3 region has 15 residues. Germline CDR1 MNHEY, CDR2 SVGEGT. The CDR3 sequence: CASSTGTGYTGELFF. For the CDR3, the DNA is TGTGCCAGCAGCACCGGGACAGGGTACACCGGGGAGCTGTTTTTT.

CDR3 residues: CATSQDRGREQYF. DNA for the CDR3: TGTGCCACCAGCCAGGACAGGGGGCGAGAGCAGTACTTC. This chain uses TRBV15 with TRBJ2-7; 11 positions agree with TRBD1. CDR3 length: 13 residues. V gave up 5 bases and J gave up 7 bases; unmatched junction bases: 4. Germline V lookup: CDR1 LNHNV, CDR2 YYDKDF (reference sequence). Based on the CDR3 plus reference TRBV15 and TRBJ2-7, the full variable domain is DAMVIQNPRYQVTQFGKPVTLSCSQTLNHNVMYWYQQKSSQAPKLLFHYYDKDFNNEADTPDNFQSRRPNTSFCFLDIRSPGLGDTAMYLCATSQDRGREQYFGPGTRLTVT.

With respect to this clone: The sample holds other DNA sequences that translate to the same CDR3. J is TRBJ2-3 and V is TRBV7-3; D possibly corresponds to TRBD1 (5 bases). V lost 5 bases and J 0 bases, leaving 9 bases between the germline ends. The CDR3 has 14 amino acids. Germline V lookup: CDR1 SGHTA, CDR2 FQGTGA. The CDR3 reads CASSLGASTDTQYF. The DNA of the CDR3 is TGTGCCAGCAGCCTAGGGGCGAGCACAGATACGCAGTATTTT.

This clone has only one observation. The V and J genes are TRBV28 and TRBJ2-7; 7 nucleotides match TRBD1. Losses at the gene ends were 5 bases for V and 2 bases for J; bases not matched to a gene: 12. Germline CDR1 reads MDHEN; CDR2 reads SYDVKM. CDR3 length: 16 amino acids. This chain's CDR3 is CASSPRTGSGTYEQYV. In DNA form, the CDR3 reads TGTGCCAGCAGTCCACGGACAGGATCGGGGACCTACGAGCAGTACGTC.

J is TRBJ2-1 and V is TRBV7-9, with 9 bases lining up with TRBD2. The CDR3 is 17 amino acids. Germline-derived CDR1 and CDR2 are SEHNR and FQNEAQ (reference sequence). V dropped 4 bases and J dropped 3; count of bases not matched to a gene: 10. Written as DNA, the CDR3 is TGTGCCAGCAGCTCCCCCCCTGGGACTAGCCACTACAATGAGCAGTTCTTC. This encodes CASSSPPGTSHYNEQFF.

The rearrangement joins TRBV19 to TRBJ2-1, with TRBD2 matching over 9 bases. Germline V lookup: CDR1 LNHDA, CDR2 SQIVND (reference sequence). V was pared by 4 bases and J by 7 bases, with 11 bases of the junction left unmatched. This CDR3 comprises 16 residues. This chain's CDR3 is CASSKELAGRGNEQFF. The CDR3, as DNA: TGTGCCAGTAGTAAGGAACTAGCGGGTAGGGGGAATGAGCAGTTCTTC.

The chain couples TRBV7-3 to TRBJ1-2; 9 bases line up with TRBD1. CDR3 length: 14 residues. In germline, CDR1 is SGHTA, CDR2 FQGTGA. Trimming cost V 4 bases and J 4 bases; bases outside gene matches: 4. CDR3: CASSSGQGTYGYTF. DNA for the CDR3: TGTGCCAGCAGCTCAGGACAGGGGACCTATGGCTACACCTTC.

Notes on this clone: This CDR3 is also generated by other DNA sequences in the sample. This rearrangement joins TRBV19 to TRBJ1-1; D unresolved. Germline V gives CDR1 LNHDA, CDR2 SQIVND (reference sequence). There are 13 residues in the CDR3. V lost 3 bases and J lost 1, with 6 bases in between. The DNA of the CDR3 is TGTGCCAGTAGTATCGGTCGGAACACTGAAGCTTTCTTT. This codes for CASSIGRNTEAFF. The complete variable domain, with remaining parts taken from reference TRBV19 and TRBJ1-1, reads DGGITQSPKYLFRKEGQNVTLSCEQNLNHDAMYWYRQDPGQGLRLIYYSQIVNDFQKGDIAEGYSVSREKKESFPLTVTSAQKNPTAFYLCASSIGRNTEAFFGQGTRLTVV.

This chain links TRBV28 with TRBJ1-2; D is perhaps TRBD1 (6 bases). The ends were cut back, 8 bases at V and 0 bases at J, with 10 bases in the middle. The CDR3 contains 13 residues. Per the germline V gene, CDR1 is MDHEN and CDR2 is SYDVKM. CDR3 amino acids: CASERQANYGYTF. CDR3 nucleotide sequence: TGTGCCAGCGAGAGACAGGCTAACTATGGCTACACCTTC.

CDR3 amino acids: CSVYFEKLFF. The DNA for the CDR3 is TGCAGTGTCTATTTCGAAAAACTGTTTTTT. The chain is built from TRBV20-1 and TRBJ1-4, with D unclear. In germline, CDR1 is DFQATT, CDR2 SNEGSKA (reference sequence). Trimming removed 7 bases from V and 8 bases from J, with 8 bases in between. The CDR3 sequence is 10 residues long.

The chain is built from TRBV4-1 and TRBJ1-2; D is possibly TRBD1 (5 bases). The CDR3 has 14 residues. Deletions cut 4 bases from V and 4 bases from J, with 13 bases between. Germline V gene data show CDR1 as MGHRA and CDR2 as YSYEKL. The CDR3 region has the DNA TGCGCCAGCAGCCGCAGGGCCTTTAGCTATGGCTACACCTTC. Its translation: CASSRRAFSYGYTF.

The sample holds a few counts of this clone. The CDR3 DNA is TGTGCCAGCAGTTTCAGTACAGGGGCGAGGGGGAACACTGAAGCTTTCTTT. This sequence encodes CASSFSTGARGNTEAFF. This chain joins TRBV28 and TRBJ1-1, with 7 bases aligning to TRBD1. V lost 3 bases, J lost 1 base, and 11 bases stayed unmatched. The CDR3 covers 17 residues. From germline, CDR1 is MDHEN and CDR2 SYDVKM.

The chain's CDR3 is CAVRGGDTQYF. As DNA, the CDR3 is TGTGCCGTGAGGGGGGGGGATACGCAGTATTTT. The chain has TRBV19 and TRBJ2-3; D perhaps matches TRBD2 (7 bases). V was clipped by 11 bases and J by 6 bases, with 12 bases between them. Per germline, CDR1 LNHDA and CDR2 SQIVND (reference sequence). The CDR3 is 11 residues long.

The rearrangement joins TRBV3-1 (or the pseudogene TRBV3-2) to TRBJ2-7, with 10 bases identical to TRBD2. This CDR3 spans 15 amino acids. V trimming: 4 bases; J trimming: 5 bases; junction bases outside the gene matches: 8. Germline V CDR1 and CDR2: LGHDT, YNNKEL (reference sequence). CDR3 sequence reads: CASSPGTSAPHEQYV. CDR3 bases: TGTGCCAGCAGCCCCGGGACTAGCGCTCCGCACGAGCAGTACGTC.

V usage is TRBV21-1 and J usage is TRBJ2-1; TRBD1, as called in the table, went unchecked against the DNA. TRBV21-1 is a pseudogene. The CDR3 extends over 16 amino acids. CDR3 protein: CASSKGARQNYNEQFF. The CDR3, as DNA: TGTGCCAGCAGCAAAGGGGCTAGACAGAACTACAATGAGCAGTTCTTC.